This TCR beta chain was sequenced for a study of T cell responses to AZD1222 COVID-19 vaccine. Note on this clone: Its antigen remains unknown.

Trimming took off 1 base at V and 3 bases at J, with 13 bases between the two ends. The CDR3 runs 15 residues. CDR1 SGHKS and CDR2 YYEKEE come from the germline V gene (reference sequence). Assay: immunoSEQ multiplex PCR; the TCRdb copy retains only in-frame clones and omits some. Here the sample spans some 130,000 clones, 93% being singletons. Whole-study findings and limits: The span of vaccine-associated CD4 TCRs extended across spike, with dominance at 160-218 and 743-854.

Sequences were derived from peripheral blood, sampled on day 0 of AZD1222 vaccination. The sequence came from an adult in good health. The chain recombines TRBV5-5 with TRBJ2-5; D uncertain. As DNA, the CDR3 is TGTGCCAGCAGCTTGACCCTACAGCAAAAAGAGACCCAGTACTTC. This translates into CASSLTLQQKETQYF.